Below are 27 T cell receptor beta chains sequenced from a single sample in a study of CD8+ T cells in alopecia areata (dated 2018 in TCRdb). This sample's treatment or condition label indicates: oral pan-JAK inhibitor, 5-10 mg twice daily. Library preparation employed the immunoSEQ multiplex PCR assay. For TCR sequencing, RNA was extracted from every sample and reverse transcribed into cDNA to serve as template. What TCRdb holds here is the immuneACCESS table cut down to in-frame rearrangements. Part of the clones is not present; checked against another copy, under half of the missing clones reflect an unresolved V gene, and the others are unexplained. This sample has roughly 60,000 clones in its table, and around 45% of those were observed once. The ten largest clones add up to roughly 22% of the sample. The sample in question was CD8+ T cells sorted from blood, obtained at roughly week 36, from a patient treated with tofacitinib. These receptors all stem from a human donor with alopecia areata.

The rearrangement joins TRBV27 to TRBJ2-1; D gene uncertain. Trimming removed 0 bases at V and 4 bases at J, with 4 bases between. The CDR3 totals 13 residues. Looked up from germline, CDR1 is MNHEY and CDR2 is SMNVEV (reference sequence). CDR3 amino acids: CASSLSWYNEQFF. In DNA, the CDR3 is TGTGCCAGCAGTTTATCATGGTACAATGAGCAGTTCTTC.

Only a few counts were recorded for this clone. The chain joins TRBV29-1 to TRBJ2-7; no clear D. CDR1 and CDR2 (germline): SQVTM, ANQGSEA. The CDR3 loop spans 14 amino acids. Between the trimmed V and J ends, which lost 7 bases and 2 bases, there was a span of 18 bases. CDR3 loop: CSALGPAATYEQYF. Written as DNA, the CDR3 is TGCAGCGCCCTTGGGCCAGCTGCCACCTACGAGCAGTACTTC.

CDR3 sequence reads: CASTLSPKKSNTEAFF. CDR3 DNA sequence: TGCGCCAGCACCCTAAGTCCTAAAAAATCGAACACTGAAGCTTTCTTT. The chain combines TRBV4-1 with TRBJ1-1; D is uncertain. The CDR3 is 16 residues long. Germline-derived CDR1 and CDR2 are MGHRA and YSYEKL. Trimming cost V 7 bases and J 1 base, with 19 bases left between them.

This rearrangement joins TRBV2 to TRBJ1-5; 12 nucleotides line up with TRBD1. CDR1 and CDR2 (germline): SNHLY, FYNNEI. J was trimmed by 4 bases and V by 6 bases; bases with no gene match: 4. The CDR3 sequence is 15 residues long. CDR3 loop: CASRKGQGANQPQHF. DNA for the CDR3: TGTGCCAGCAGAAAGGGACAGGGGGCTAATCAGCCCCAGCATTTT. Full variable domain (rest looked up from reference TRBV2 and TRBJ1-5): EPEVTQTPSHQVTQMGQEVILRCVPISNHLYFYWYRQILGQKVEFLVSFYNNEISEKSEIFDDQFSVERPDGSNFTLKIRSTKLEDSAMYFCASRKGQGANQPQHFGDGTRLSIL.

The rearrangement joins TRBV7-6 to TRBJ2-3, with D possibly matching TRBD2 (5 bases). Germline V gene sequence: CDR1 SGHVS, CDR2 FNYEAQ. The CDR3 is 15 residues long. The germline V and J ends were trimmed by 5 bases and 6 bases, with 18 bases remaining between them. CDR3 sequence: CASSRDKRTSDTQYF. CDR3 DNA: TGTGCCAGCAGCAGAGACAAGCGGACGTCCGATACGCAGTATTTT.

For the CDR3, the DNA is TGTGCCAGCAGCTCCCCGGGGGGGGAGAACGAGCAGTACTTC. This codes for CASSSPGGENEQYF. The V and J genes are TRBV11-2 and TRBJ2-7; 8 bases agree with TRBD2. CDR1 and CDR2 from the germline V gene are SGHAT and FQNNGV. The CDR3 is 14 amino acids. Germline trimming cut 4 bases from V and 5 bases from J; bases unmatched to any gene: 7.

The chain has TRBV9 and TRBJ2-7; 9 nucleotides align to TRBD1. The germline gives CDR1 SGDLS, CDR2 YYNGEE. V shed 4 bases, J shed 5 bases, and the junction held 4 bases outside the gene matches. The CDR3 is 13 residues long. CDR3 in DNA: TGTGCCAGCAGCCCTGGGACAGGGAACGAGCAGTACTTC. This encodes CASSPGTGNEQYF.

The CDR3 DNA is TGTGCCAGCTCACCAATCGGGAAGGAGCAGTTCTTC. It codes for CASSPIGKEQFF. V and J are TRBV18 and TRBJ2-1, with D maybe TRBD2 (5 bases). CDR3 length: 12 residues. In germline, CDR1 is KGHSH, CDR2 LQKENI. V was shortened by 2 bases and J by 10 bases, with 9 bases between the two germline ends.

This clone was observed a few times. The chain is built from TRBV29-1 and TRBJ1-2; the match to TRBD1 covers 8 bases. V gave up 3 bases and J gave up 8 bases; unmatched junction bases: 5. Germline CDR1 SQVTM, CDR2 ANQGSEA. The CDR3 sequence is 12 residues long. The CDR3 region is CSVDQGAEGYTF. In DNA form, the CDR3 reads TGCAGCGTTGATCAGGGGGCGGAAGGCTACACCTTC.

CDR3 sequence reads: CARTSRTSGSGTQYF. DNA for the CDR3: TGTGCCAGGACCAGTAGGACTAGCGGGAGCGGGACCCAGTACTTC. The rearrangement links TRBV7-2 to TRBJ2-5; 13 bases line up with TRBD2. This CDR3 has 15 residues. The V gene's germline CDR1 is SGHTA and CDR2 FQGNSA. V trimming: 9 bases; J trimming: 7 bases; junction bases outside the gene matches: 11.

The chain recombines TRBV19 with TRBJ1-1; 8 nucleotides align to TRBD1. The J segment lost 3 bases and the V segment lost 3 bases, leaving 12 bases of the junction unmatched. This CDR3 is built from 17 residues. Germline V gives CDR1 LNHDA, CDR2 SQIVND (reference sequence). The CDR3 loop is CASSMGPRTGRDTEAFF. The CDR3 nucleotides are TGTGCCAGTAGTATGGGCCCCCGGACAGGGCGGGACACTGAAGCTTTCTTT.

The rearrangement uses TRBV19 and TRBJ1-5; D call uncertain. V lost 3 bases and J lost 3, with 9 bases in between. Germline CDR1 reads LNHDA; CDR2 reads SQIVND (reference sequence). The CDR3 sequence is 14 residues long. CDR3 sequence reads: CASSITSYNQPQHF. CDR3 nucleotide sequence: TGTGCCAGTAGTATCACCAGTTACAATCAGCCCCAGCATTTT.

The rearrangement links TRBV9 to TRBJ2-1, with no clear D. Germline CDR1 SGDLS, CDR2 YYNGEE. Trimming stripped 0 bases from V and 10 bases from J, with 11 bases between. The CDR3 extends over 13 amino acids. CDR3 DNA: TGTGCCAGCAGCGTAGGCTACGGAGCCGAGCAGTTCTTC. Its translation is CASSVGYGAEQFF.

This clone was counted a few times. This chain uses TRBV7-9 with TRBJ1-1, with TRBD1 matching over 9 bases. The germline V gene encodes CDR1 SEHNR and CDR2 FQNEAQ (reference sequence). The CDR3 loop spans 13 amino acids. V lost 5 bases, J lost 11 bases, and 9 bases stayed unmatched. CDR3 DNA sequence: TGTGCCAGCAGCGCGGACAGGGGCCTTCAGGCTTTCTTT. This gives the protein CASSADRGLQAFF.

This chain uses TRBV14 with TRBJ1-2; perhaps TRBD1 as D (6 bases). The CDR3 is 14 amino acids. V lost 1 base, J lost 5 bases, and 11 bases lay in between. Germline CDR1 and CDR2: SGHDN and FVKESK. The CDR3 reads CASSQARGAYGYTF. CDR3 in DNA: TGTGCCAGCAGCCAAGCACGGGGGGCTTATGGCTACACCTTC.

V and J are TRBV9 and TRBJ2-7; 7 nucleotides line up with TRBD2. The germline V gene has CDR1 SGDLS and CDR2 YYNGEE. The V segment lost 0 bases and the J segment 4 bases; nucleotides outside the gene matches: 4. This CDR3 has 14 residues. The CDR3 DNA reads TGTGCCAGCAGCGTAGGCGGGAGTGGGTACGAGCAGTACTTC. Translated, it gives CASSVGGSGYEQYF.

The rearrangement uses TRBV30 and TRBJ1-1; D perhaps matches TRBD1 (5 bases). CDR3 size: 14 residues. Trimming pared 4 bases from V and 1 base from J, leaving 13 bases between. The germline gives CDR1 GTSNPN, CDR2 SVGIG (reference sequence). This CDR3 is CAWNEGTPNTEAFF. The CDR3 nucleotides read TGTGCCTGGAACGAAGGGACCCCGAACACTGAAGCTTTCTTT. The whole variable domain, filled in from reference TRBV30 and TRBJ1-1, reads SQTIHQWPATLVQPVGSPLSLECTVEGTSNPNLYWYRQAAGRGLQLLFYSVGIGQISSEVPQNLSASRPQDRQFILSSKKLLLSDSGFYLCAWNEGTPNTEAFFGQGTRLTVV.

This chain connects TRBV28 to TRBJ2-1; maybe TRBD2 (5 bases). The germline V and J ends were trimmed by 6 bases and 0 bases, with 15 bases remaining between them. The CDR3 has 16 residues. Germline CDR1 MDHEN, CDR2 SYDVKM. For the CDR3, the DNA is TGTGCCAGCAGGCGGGCGAAAGCTAGCTCCTACAATGAGCAGTTCTTC. Residues: CASRRAKASSYNEQFF.

The chain employs TRBV27 and TRBJ1-2; D is ambiguous. Germline CDR1 reads MNHEY; CDR2 reads SMNVEV (reference sequence). Deletions cut 2 bases from V and 2 bases from J, with 6 bases between. The CDR3 runs to 13 residues. The CDR3 region is CASSLAGNYGYTF. The CDR3 DNA is TGTGCCAGCAGTTTAGCAGGAAACTATGGCTACACCTTC.

This chain joins TRBV5-8 and TRBJ1-2, with 7 bases aligning to TRBD1. This CDR3 region has 14 residues. Trimming cost V 4 bases and J 4 bases; bases outside gene matches: 7. Germline CDR1 is SGHTS and CDR2 is YDEGEE. The CDR3 nucleotides are TGTGCCAGCAGCGATCAAAGGGGGCCCTATGGCTACACCTTC. Amino acids: CASSDQRGPYGYTF.

The V gene is TRBV4-2, the J gene TRBJ2-7; D unresolved. The V end was cut by 4 bases, the J end by 5 bases, with 6 bases between. The CDR3 covers 11 residues. Per the germline V gene, CDR1 is LGHNA and CDR2 is YNFKEQ. The CDR3 here is CASSLRNEQYF. The DNA of the CDR3 is TGTGCCAGCAGCCTACGGAACGAGCAGTACTTC.

V and J are TRBV6-6 and TRBJ1-2; no clear D gene. V was cut by 1 base and J by 8 bases, with 14 bases left in between. Germline values: CDR1 MNHNY, CDR2 SVGAGI (reference sequence). CDR3 length: 14 amino acids. CDR3 sequence: CASSYFEGNGGYTF. DNA of the CDR3: TGTGCCAGCAGTTACTTTGAGGGCAACGGAGGCTACACCTTC.

The J gene is TRBJ2-7, the V gene TRBV28; 8 nucleotides align to TRBD1. This CDR3 has 15 residues. Germline V gene data show CDR1 as MDHEN and CDR2 as SYDVKM. Trimming at V came to 5 bases and at J to 0 bases, leaving 6 bases not matched to a gene. The CDR3 DNA reads TGTGCCAGCAGTGACCGGGACAGGAGCTCCTACGAGCAGTACTTC. It codes for CASSDRDRSSYEQYF.

This sequence joins TRBV5-1 and TRBJ2-1, with unresolved D. The CDR3 loop spans 14 amino acids. CDR1 and CDR2 from the germline V gene are SGHRS and YFSETQ. V gave up 5 bases and J gave up 7 bases, with 16 bases separating them. The CDR3 DNA reads TGCGCCAGCAGAGAGGACCCAACGCGGAATGAGCAGTTCTTC. Protein: CASREDPTRNEQFF. The whole variable domain, filled in from reference TRBV5-1 and TRBJ2-1, reads KAGVTQTPRYLIKTRGQQVTLSCSPISGHRSVSWYQQTPGQGLQFLFEYFSETQRNKGNFPGRFSGRQFSNSRSEMNVSTLELGDSALYLCASREDPTRNEQFFGPGTRLTVL.

The chain's CDR3 is CASSSRQVRANVLTF. CDR3 nucleotide sequence: TGTGCCAGCAGTTCGAGGCAGGTCAGGGCCAACGTCCTGACTTTC. The gene calls are TRBV28 and TRBJ2-6, with no clear D. Germline V lookup: CDR1 MDHEN, CDR2 SYDVKM. Trimming took off 4 bases at V and 5 bases at J, with 12 bases between the two ends. This CDR3 has 15 amino acids.

The chain employs TRBV29-1 and TRBJ1-1; 9 bases match TRBD1. This CDR3 has 13 residues. J gave up 5 bases and V 7 bases, and 8 bases lay outside the gene matches. Per germline, CDR1 SQVTM and CDR2 ANQGSEA. The CDR3 DNA reads TGCAGCGGGACAGGGGTTGGGTGGACTGAAGCTTTCTTT. Its protein product is CSGTGVGWTEAFF.

V is TRBV4-1 and J is TRBJ1-1, with 9 bases that match TRBD1. Trimming took 1 base from V and 3 from J; bases not matched to a gene: 3. This CDR3 region has 15 residues. Germline V CDR1 and CDR2: MGHRA, YSYEKL. CDR3 bases: TGCGCCAGCAGCCAAGGACGGACAGGGGACACTGAAGCTTTCTTT. Protein product: CASSQGRTGDTEAFF.